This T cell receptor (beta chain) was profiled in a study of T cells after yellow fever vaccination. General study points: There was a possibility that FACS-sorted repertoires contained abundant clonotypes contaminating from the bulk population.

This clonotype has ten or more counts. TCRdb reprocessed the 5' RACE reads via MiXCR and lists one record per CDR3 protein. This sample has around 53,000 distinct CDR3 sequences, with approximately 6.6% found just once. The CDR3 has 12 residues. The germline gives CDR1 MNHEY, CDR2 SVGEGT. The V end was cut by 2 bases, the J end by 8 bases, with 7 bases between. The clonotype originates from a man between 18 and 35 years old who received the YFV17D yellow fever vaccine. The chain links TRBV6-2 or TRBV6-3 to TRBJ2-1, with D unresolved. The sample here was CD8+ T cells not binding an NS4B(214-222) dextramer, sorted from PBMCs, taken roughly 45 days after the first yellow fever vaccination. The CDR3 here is CASSYPAHEQFF. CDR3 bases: TGTGCCAGCAGTTACCCTGCGCATGAGCAGTTCTTC.